These 7 T cell receptor beta chains were sequenced from one sample in a study of blood T cells in healthy people across ages. It was with a sample-barcoded 5' primer and a J-beta primer mix that a second PCR of about 6 to 12 cycles was run. Via MiXCR, TCRdb re-called the 5' RACE reads, giving one row per CDR3 protein. The sample contains around 790,000 distinct CDR3 sequences, around 42% of which appear only once. The material sequenced was blood. These receptors were collected from a man between 60 and 75 years old in good health.

This sequence joins TRBV5-1 and TRBJ2-3, with D maybe TRBD2 (7 bases). The CDR3 length is 16 residues. Trimming stripped 4 bases from V and 5 bases from J, with 20 bases between. The germline V gene encodes CDR1 SGHRS and CDR2 YFSETQ. The CDR3 is CASSIVGGGAQDTQYF. CDR3 sequence (DNA): TGCGCCAGCAGCATAGTTGGAGGGGGGGCCCAAGATACGCAGTATTTT.

This clonotype was observed once. The gene calls are TRBV7-9 and TRBJ2-1; D gene unclear. There are 15 residues in the CDR3. CDR1 and CDR2 from the germline V gene are SEHNR and FQNEAQ (reference sequence). The V and J ends lost 2 bases and 5 bases respectively, with 13 bases between them. CDR3 DNA: TGTGCCAGCAGCTTACGTCCAGGCCTCCACAATGAGCAGTTCTTC. Its protein product is CASSLRPGLHNEQFF.

A few counts support this clonotype. The chain uses TRBV3-1 and TRBJ1-5; 7 nucleotides match TRBD1. The CDR3 spans 17 residues. Trimming at V came to 4 bases and at J to 1 base, leaving 10 bases not matched to a gene. CDR1 is LGHDT, CDR2 YNNKEL, per germline (reference sequence). CDR3 in amino acids: CASSLARRQGSNQPQHF. DNA of the CDR3: TGTGCCAGCAGCCTAGCCCGTCGACAGGGAAGCAATCAGCCCCAGCATTTT.

This chain connects TRBV6-1 to TRBJ2-7, with TRBD2 as a possible D gene (5 bases). The CDR3 runs to 13 residues. The V and J ends lost 7 bases and 1 base respectively, with 11 bases between them. Germline CDR1 MNHNS, CDR2 SASEGT. The CDR3 reads CASTEGLSYEQYF. The CDR3 DNA reads TGTGCCAGCACCGAGGGTCTATCCTACGAGCAGTACTTC.

DNA for the CDR3: TGTGCCAGCAGTTACCGACAGCCAGAGACCCAGTACTTC. Protein sequence: CASSYRQPETQYF. The genes are TRBV6-6 and TRBJ2-5; a weak D match, TRBD1 (5 bases). The CDR3 is made up of 13 amino acids. Trimming pared 2 bases from V and 4 bases from J, leaving 8 bases between. Germline lookup yields CDR1 MNHNY and CDR2 SVGAGI (reference sequence).

The chain recombines TRBV6-2 or TRBV6-3 with TRBJ1-2, with D perhaps matching TRBD1 (6 bases). The CDR3 sequence is 13 residues long. With 7 bases removed from V and 6 bases from J, the gap between germline ends came to 15 bases. Germline V lookup: CDR1 MNHEY, CDR2 SVGEGT. CDR3 amino acids: CASKTSTGHGYTF. The CDR3 bases are TGTGCCAGCAAAACGTCGACAGGCCATGGCTACACCTTC.

This sequence joins TRBV4-3 and TRBJ2-7; the D is unclear. V lost 4 bases to trimming and J lost 3 bases, with 13 bases between them. The CDR3 is 14 residues long. In germline, CDR1 is LGHNA, CDR2 YSLEER. The CDR3 reads CASSPAVRDYEQYF. The CDR3 DNA reads as TGCGCCAGCAGCCCTGCGGTCAGAGACTACGAGCAGTACTTC.